The 23 T cell receptor beta chains in this list originate from one sample, sequenced in a study of OX40 agonist ivuxolimab in advanced cancers. Profiled with immunoSEQ multiplex PCR; TCRdb holds only in-frame clones, not every one. The sample comprises about 63,000 clones, approximately 85% of which are singletons, and about 1% rests with the top ten. This specimen consisted of CD4+ or CD8+ T cells sorted from blood, obtained in a trial of the OX40 agonist ivuxolimab. The receptors here all came from an adult with an advanced solid tumor such as melanoma, head and neck, liver or kidney cancer.

In nucleotides, the CDR3 is TGTGCCAGCAGCTTGGCCTACACTCCCACCAGGAGGGAAAAACTGTTTTTT. Its translation is CASSLAYTPTRREKLFF. The chain couples TRBV5-5 to TRBJ1-4, with D hard to call. Trimming left V 0 bases short and J 8 bases short, with 20 bases between. From germline, CDR1 is SGHKS and CDR2 YYEKEE (reference sequence). The CDR3 has 17 amino acids.

This clone was seen once. This rearrangement joins TRBV19 to TRBJ2-5; D assignment may be TRBD1 or TRBD2 (5 bases each). Germline V gives CDR1 LNHDA, CDR2 SQIVND (reference sequence). Trimming shortened V by 6 bases and J by 4 bases, and 12 bases separated the two germline ends. CDR3 length: 13 amino acids. Written as DNA, the CDR3 is TGTGCCAGTAGCCCCACGAGGGGAGAGACCCAGTACTTC. Protein: CASSPTRGETQYF.

V usage is TRBV2 and J usage is TRBJ1-5; possibly TRBD1 for D (5 bases). The CDR3 totals 13 residues. Looked up from germline, CDR1 is SNHLY and CDR2 is FYNNEI. V lost 6 bases and J lost 5, with 11 bases in between. The CDR3 DNA sequence: TGTGCCAGCAGGGGGCAGAGGGATCAGCCCCAGCATTTT. It specifies CASRGQRDQPQHF.

The chain combines TRBV11-2 with TRBJ2-5; D may match TRBD1 or TRBD2 (5 bases each). This CDR3 has 16 amino acids. Trimming cost V 4 bases and J 5 bases, with 20 bases left between them. Looked up from germline, CDR1 is SGHAT and CDR2 is FQNNGV. The CDR3 DNA follows: TGTGCCAGCAGCTCTCTAGTGAGGTGGGGACGCGAGACCCAGTACTTC. This translates into CASSSLVRWGRETQYF.

A few counts support this clone. This chain connects TRBV7-6 to TRBJ2-7, with TRBD1 matching 9 bases. Looked up from germline, CDR1 is SGHVS and CDR2 is FNYEAQ. Trimming took 5 bases from V and 5 from J; bases not matched to a gene: 13. The CDR3 is 16 amino acids. CDR3 in DNA: TGTGCCAGCAGCCGCAACCTACAGGGGGCATCTGACGAGCAGTACTTC. This translates into CASSRNLQGASDEQYF.

The chain recombines TRBV6-1 with TRBJ1-4; no reliable D call. The CDR3 has 13 residues. The V and J ends lost 7 bases and 3 bases respectively, with 9 bases between them. Germline-derived CDR1 and CDR2 are MNHNS and SASEGT. The DNA for the CDR3 is TGTGCCAGCACCCGGGTCTCTAATGAAAAACTGTTTTTT. Translating gives CASTRVSNEKLFF.

The J gene is TRBJ2-1, the V gene TRBV6-1, with 8 nucleotides matching TRBD1. The V and J ends lost 5 bases and 8 bases, in that order; junction bases with no gene match: 11. Germline-derived CDR1 and CDR2 are MNHNS and SASEGT. The CDR3 is made up of 15 amino acids. The CDR3 region is CASSSQGAPSDEQFF. DNA for the CDR3: TGTGCCAGCAGTAGTCAGGGGGCGCCTTCGGATGAGCAGTTCTTC.

V usage is TRBV2 and J usage is TRBJ1-4; TRBD1 is a possible D gene (6 bases). CDR3 length: 13 amino acids. V dropped 6 bases and J dropped 8 bases, with 13 bases sitting between them. CDR1 and CDR2 from the germline V gene are SNHLY and FYNNEI. The CDR3 DNA is TGTGCCAGCAGAGGAGGGGGGGACGAAAAACTGTTTTTT. Its translation: CASRGGGDEKLFF.

The chain has TRBV15 and TRBJ1-2; D might be TRBD1 (6 bases). Trimming left V 1 base short and J 8 bases short, with 11 bases between. The germline V gene has CDR1 LNHNV and CDR2 YYDKDF (reference sequence). This CDR3 comprises 13 residues. CDR3 in DNA: TGTGCCACCAGCAGAGGCGGACAGAGCGGCTACACCTTC. Its protein is CATSRGGQSGYTF.

CDR3 sequence reads: CASSVGQSSYEQYF. The CDR3 coding sequence is TGTGCCAGCAGCGTAGGTCAGAGCTCCTACGAGCAGTACTTC. This chain links TRBV9 with TRBJ2-7; no clear D gene. Deletions cut 0 bases from V and 0 bases from J, with 7 bases between. The CDR3 extends over 14 amino acids. CDR1 and CDR2 (germline): SGDLS, YYNGEE.

This sequence joins TRBV5-5 and TRBJ2-2; the D is unclear. V dropped 0 bases and J dropped 6 bases, with 12 bases sitting between them. CDR3 size: 15 residues. Germline values: CDR1 SGHKS, CDR2 YYEKEE (reference sequence). CDR3 in DNA: TGTGCCAGCAGCTTGGAGGGTAGTGTCGCCGGGGAGCTGTTTTTT. Translated, it gives CASSLEGSVAGELFF.

This clone was observed a single time. This rearrangement joins TRBV18 to TRBJ1-1, with D tentatively TRBD1 (6 bases). CDR1 is KGHSH and CDR2 is LQKENI in the germline V gene. CDR3 length equals 13 residues. Between the trimmed V and J ends, which lost 4 bases and 6 bases, there was a span of 12 bases. CDR3 in DNA: TGTGCCAGCTCACGAATAGGGGGGTCTGAAGCTTTCTTT. The encoded protein is CASSRIGGSEAFF.

In its sample, this clone was seen once. This chain links TRBV27 with TRBJ1-2; TRBD1 agrees at 7 bases. The CDR3 loop spans 15 amino acids. V gave up 4 bases and J gave up 3 bases; unmatched junction bases: 8. Per germline, CDR1 MNHEY and CDR2 SMNVEV (reference sequence). This CDR3 reads CASSWGGQTHYGYTF. Written as DNA, the CDR3 is TGTGCCAGCAGTTGGGGGGGACAGACTCACTATGGCTACACCTTC.

The sample holds one count of this clone. The chain links TRBV5-1 to TRBJ1-3; D call uncertain. V gave up 4 bases and J gave up 0 bases, with 14 bases separating them. The germline CDR1 and CDR2 sequences are SGHRS and YFSETQ. CDR3 length: 16 residues. Written as DNA, the CDR3 is TGCGCCAGCAGCCCCCCAGGCCCCCACTCTGGAAACACCATATATTTT. Translating it yields CASSPPGPHSGNTIYF. Combining the CDR3 with reference TRBV5-1 and TRBJ1-3 gives the whole variable domain KAGVTQTPRYLIKTRGQQVTLSCSPISGHRSVSWYQQTPGQGLQFLFEYFSETQRNKGNFPGRFSGRQFSNSRSEMNVSTLELGDSALYLCASSPPGPHSGNTIYFGEGSWLTVV.

The rearrangement uses TRBV2 and TRBJ2-7, with D perhaps TRBD1 (6 bases). Germline V gene sequence: CDR1 SNHLY, CDR2 FYNNEI. CDR3 length: 12 amino acids. V lost 7 bases to trimming and J lost 6 bases, with 13 bases between them. The CDR3 spells CASNTHRVEQYF. CDR3 nucleotides: TGTGCCAGCAACACCCACAGGGTCGAGCAGTACTTC.

The J gene is TRBJ2-1, the V gene TRBV10-2, with 7 bases aligning to TRBD2. This CDR3 is built from 14 residues. Germline CDR1 is WSHSY and CDR2 is SAAADI. V gave up 8 bases and J gave up 7 bases; unmatched junction bases: 11. CDR3 DNA sequence: TGCGCCAGCTTCCTAGCGGCCCTTGGGAATGAGCAGTTCTTC. This translates into CASFLAALGNEQFF.

The chain links TRBV27 to TRBJ2-7; D tentatively fits TRBD1 or TRBD2 (5 bases each). Germline V gives CDR1 MNHEY, CDR2 SMNVEV (reference sequence). V was cut by 7 bases and J by 1 base, with 17 bases left in between. The CDR3 runs to 15 residues. As DNA, the CDR3 is TGTGCCAGCACTCTTACTTGGGACGGATCCTACGAGCAGTACTTC. It is translated as CASTLTWDGSYEQYF.

The rearrangement uses TRBV30 and TRBJ1-6; D ambiguous. Per germline, CDR1 GTSNPN and CDR2 SVGIG (reference sequence). Trimming left V 6 bases short and J 7 bases short, with 13 bases between. CDR3 length: 13 residues. The CDR3 nucleotides are TGTGCCTGCTACCGGGCCCAAAATTCACCCCTCCACTTT. Its protein product is CACYRAQNSPLHF.

Only a few counts were recorded for this clone. The chain links TRBV6-5 to TRBJ1-1; no clear D. V lost 5 bases to trimming and J lost 3 bases, with 13 bases between them. The CDR3 runs 14 residues. Germline lookup yields CDR1 MNHEY and CDR2 SVGAGI. DNA of the CDR3: TGTGCCAGCAGTGAGAGGGAGGGTTACACTGAAGCTTTCTTT. Its protein is CASSEREGYTEAFF.

This rearrangement joins TRBV7-6 to TRBJ1-5, with 10 bases aligning to TRBD1. J was trimmed by 5 bases and V by 4 bases; bases with no gene match: 2. CDR1 SGHVS and CDR2 FNYEAQ come from the germline V gene. CDR3 size: 14 residues. The DNA for the CDR3 is TGTGCCAGCAGCTCGGGACAGGGGTATCAGCCCCAGCATTTT. Translated, it gives CASSSGQGYQPQHF.

CDR3 protein: CASSSSSGANVLTF. The CDR3, as DNA: TGTGCCAGTAGTAGTAGCTCTGGGGCCAACGTCCTGACTTTC. The genes are TRBV19 and TRBJ2-6; unclear D gene. CDR1 is LNHDA and CDR2 is SQIVND in the germline V gene (reference sequence). The V and J ends lost 4 bases and 0 bases respectively, with 4 bases between them. There are 14 residues in the CDR3.

This chain uses TRBV20-1 with TRBJ1-4; D call uncertain. The length of the CDR3 is 11 residues. In germline, CDR1 is DFQATT, CDR2 SNEGSKA (reference sequence). Deletions cut 5 bases from V and 8 bases from J, with 9 bases between. CDR3 protein: CSAAQGEKLFF. In DNA form, the CDR3 reads TGCAGTGCTGCCCAAGGGGAAAAACTGTTTTTT.

The chain recombines TRBV5-1 with TRBJ2-7, with TRBD1 matching over 7 bases. Germline CDR1 and CDR2: SGHRS and YFSETQ. This CDR3 contains 14 residues. The ends lost 4 bases at V and 5 bases at J; junction bases unmatched: 9. The CDR3 DNA follows: TGCGCCAGCAGCCTTAGAACAGGGGCCGACGAGCAGTACTTC. This codes for CASSLRTGADEQYF.